A single sample gave rise to the 4 T cell receptor beta chains below, sequenced in a study of cytomegalovirus exposure and HLA in healthy donors. The PCR used 60 Vbeta and 13 Jbeta primers. Clones were read by immunoSEQ multiplex PCR, and TCRdb kept only the in-frame ones, dropping some. The sample lists approximately 190,000 clones, roughly 12% occurring once. Source material: PBMCs. The origin of the receptors is a man between 45 and 60 years old in good health and CMV-seropositive.

This clone was seen a handful of times. V is TRBV9 and J is TRBJ1-2; D may be TRBD1 (5 bases). The germline CDR1 and CDR2 sequences are SGDLS and YYNGEE. CDR3 length: 13 amino acids. V lost 4 bases to trimming and J lost 8 bases, with 15 bases between them. The CDR3: CASSPRGGEGYTF. The DNA for the CDR3 is TGTGCCAGCAGCCCCCGTGGGGGGGAAGGCTACACCTTC.

This clone was counted only a few times. This chain connects TRBV5-3 to TRBJ1-5; 9 bases map to TRBD1. TRBV5-3 is an open reading frame, and its role is uncertain. Trimming at V came to 4 bases and at J to 4 bases, leaving 3 bases not matched to a gene. This CDR3 contains 14 residues. CDR3 protein: CARSRDRVNQPQHF. The CDR3 nucleotides read TGTGCCAGAAGCCGGGACAGGGTAAATCAGCCCCAGCATTTT.

This clone has a handful of counts. This chain connects TRBV9 to TRBJ1-5, with D tentatively TRBD1 (5 bases). This CDR3 is built from 14 residues. Germline V gives CDR1 SGDLS, CDR2 YYNGEE. Trimming stripped 0 bases from V and 4 bases from J, with 8 bases between. CDR3 region: CASSVAGFNQPQHF. The CDR3 coding sequence is TGTGCCAGCAGCGTAGCAGGGTTTAATCAGCCCCAGCATTTT.

This chain uses TRBV28 with TRBJ1-4; 8 nucleotides agree with TRBD1. Per the germline V gene, CDR1 is MDHEN and CDR2 is SYDVKM. After removal of 6 bases from V and 8 bases from J, the junction contained 8 bases not matched to a gene. This CDR3 region has 14 residues. The CDR3 spells CASRSQGAREKLFF. DNA of the CDR3: TGTGCCAGCAGATCTCAGGGGGCGCGCGAAAAACTGTTTTTT.